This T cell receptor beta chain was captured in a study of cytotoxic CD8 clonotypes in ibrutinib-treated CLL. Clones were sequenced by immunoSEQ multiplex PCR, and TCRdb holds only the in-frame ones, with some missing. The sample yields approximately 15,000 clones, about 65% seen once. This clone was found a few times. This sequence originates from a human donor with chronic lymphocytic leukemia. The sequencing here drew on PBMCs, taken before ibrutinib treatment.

The CDR3 DNA reads as TGCGCCAGCAGCTTGGATATCGGGGTCGGCGAGCAGTACTTC. As protein: CASSLDIGVGEQYF. J is TRBJ2-7 and V is TRBV5-1; possible D gene TRBD2, 5 bases. Germline values: CDR1 SGHRS, CDR2 YFSETQ. Trimming removed 0 bases from V and 6 bases from J, with 13 bases in between. This CDR3 spans 14 amino acids.